Given below is one TCR beta chain in context. In the original analysis: Reference gene primer amplification gave estimated nucleated cell counts. Generated by immunoSEQ multiplex PCR, the TCRdb table keeps only in-frame clones and is missing some. Clone size and the V and J calls come from that table; the DNA yielded D and trimming. The sample consists of approximately 240,000 clones, over 75% of them appearing once. This sample was taken from a study of blood T cell repertoires in COVID-19. For the study at large: COVID-19 samples collected from the United States, Italy and Spain covered acute and convalescent phases. The cDNA or gDNA used as material had been derived from T cells, B-cell-depleted T cells, or PBMCs.

This TCR was recovered from a woman aged 40 to 50 who had recovered from COVID-19. The sample consisted of peripheral blood.

The CDR3 is CASSPQTGSYEQYF. In nucleotides, the CDR3 is TGTGCCAGCAGCCCCCAGACTGGCTCCTACGAGCAGTACTTC. The V and J genes are TRBV7-2 and TRBJ2-7; D is unclear. This CDR3 comprises 14 residues. V was clipped by 5 bases and J by 0 bases, with 11 bases between them. From germline, CDR1 is SGHTA and CDR2 FQGNSA. Looking up the rest from reference TRBV7-2 and TRBJ2-7 gives the full variable domain: GAGVSQSPSNKVTEKGKDVELRCDPISGHTALYWYRQSLGQGLEFLIYFQGNSAPDKSGLPSDRFSAERTGGSVSTLTIQRTQQEDSAVYLCASSPQTGSYEQYFGPGTRLTVT.